Below, 26 T cell receptor beta chains from the same sample are listed, as sequenced in a study of beta chain features in type 1 diabetes. Since all of the isolated RNA was reverse transcribed, expressed TCRB transcripts were what got sequenced. Only in-frame clones appear in the TCRdb table, and some are missing; sequencing was by immunoSEQ multiplex PCR. The repertoire has under 900,000 clones, roughly 15% of them found once; the top ten carry roughly 0.025%. Source material: naive CD4+ T cells from blood. Source of these receptors: a young woman in good health.

This clone has more than one count but fewer than ten. This rearrangement joins TRBV9 to TRBJ2-6; 8 bases align to TRBD2. Trimming at V came to 3 bases and at J to 0 bases, leaving 2 bases not matched to a gene. This CDR3 spans 16 amino acids. Germline assignment: CDR1 SGDLS and CDR2 YYNGEE. The CDR3 DNA is TGTGCCAGCAGCGCCCGGGGGGGCTCTGGGGCCAACGTCCTGACTTTC. This sequence encodes CASSARGGSGANVLTF.

This clone was recorded a few times. The chain carries TRBV5-6 and TRBJ1-2; D remains unclear. This CDR3 spans 13 amino acids. Trimming cost V 3 bases and J 4 bases, with 10 bases left between them. In germline, CDR1 is SGHDT, CDR2 YYEEEE. Here the CDR3 reads CASSSRVGYGYTF. CDR3 nucleotides: TGTGCCAGCAGCTCGAGAGTAGGCTATGGCTACACCTTC.

The chain recombines TRBV6-5 with TRBJ2-1; D remains ambiguous. This CDR3 comprises 13 residues. Germline CDR1 is MNHEY and CDR2 is SVGAGI. V lost 6 bases and J lost 8, with 14 bases in between. CDR3 in DNA: TGTGCCAGCAGAAACCCTAATGCCCATGAGCAGTTCTTC. Amino acids: CASRNPNAHEQFF.

A few counts support this clone. The rearrangement links TRBV28 to TRBJ2-5; possibly TRBD1 or TRBD2 for D (5 bases each). Germline CDR1 is MDHEN and CDR2 is SYDVKM. The CDR3 extends over 13 amino acids. V was pared by 10 bases and J by 7 bases, with 19 bases between. CDR3 loop: CATHRGDSRTQYF. Here the CDR3 DNA reads TGTGCCACTCACCGGGGCGACTCTAGGACCCAGTACTTC.

This clone was detected a few times. The V gene is TRBV6-5, the J gene TRBJ2-1; D unresolved. The germline V gene encodes CDR1 MNHEY and CDR2 SVGAGI. The CDR3 is 14 amino acids. V was trimmed by 6 bases and J by 4 bases, leaving 13 bases between them. This CDR3 reads CASSLPGRYNEQFF. CDR3 DNA sequence: TGTGCCAGCAGCCTCCCTGGGCGGTACAATGAGCAGTTCTTC.

The rearrangement links TRBV27 to TRBJ2-7, with a weak D call TRBD2 (5 bases). V was shortened by 6 bases and J by 2 bases, with 11 bases between the two germline ends. The germline V gene has CDR1 MNHEY and CDR2 SMNVEV (reference sequence). CDR3 length: 13 amino acids. CDR3 loop: CASRDLTTYEQYF. The CDR3 DNA sequence: TGTGCCAGCAGGGACTTAACAACCTACGAGCAGTACTTC.

This clone showed up just a few times. The J gene is TRBJ2-2, the V gene TRBV19; 7 positions agree with TRBD1. Germline CDR1 reads LNHDA; CDR2 reads SQIVND (reference sequence). CDR3 length: 15 residues. V lost 3 bases, J lost 0 bases, and 1 base stayed unmatched. CDR3 amino acids: CASSMGQSNTGELFF. Here the CDR3 DNA reads TGTGCCAGTAGTATGGGACAGTCGAACACCGGGGAGCTGTTTTTT.

V and J are TRBV19 and TRBJ1-5; TRBD1 might be the D (6 bases). This CDR3 is built from 15 residues. Germline V gene sequence: CDR1 LNHDA, CDR2 SQIVND (reference sequence). The V end was cut by 3 bases, the J end by 0 bases, with 9 bases between. CDR3 nucleotide sequence: TGTGCCAGTAGTATGGGACATTATAGCAATCAGCCCCAGCATTTT. This codes for CASSMGHYSNQPQHF.

The chain couples TRBV9 to TRBJ2-5, with D possibly being TRBD1 (5 bases). CDR1 SGDLS and CDR2 YYNGEE come from the germline V gene. CDR3 size: 14 residues. Trimming removed 0 bases from V and 7 bases from J, with 13 bases in between. CDR3 in amino acids: CASSVVTDRGTQYF. The DNA for the CDR3 is TGTGCCAGCAGCGTAGTGACAGACCGAGGGACCCAGTACTTC.

This clone was found a few times. This chain links TRBV20-1 with TRBJ2-3; D is undetermined. Germline CDR1 DFQATT, CDR2 SNEGSKA (reference sequence). Trimming took 2 bases from V and 4 from J, leaving 4 bases between them. The CDR3 contains 11 residues. The DNA of the CDR3 is TGCAGTGCTAGACAGCCAGATACGCAGTATTTT. This sequence encodes CSARQPDTQYF.

This rearrangement joins TRBV9 to TRBJ2-5, with D maybe TRBD2 (6 bases). The V end was cut by 1 base, the J end by 0 bases, with 13 bases between. Germline CDR1 is SGDLS and CDR2 is YYNGEE. The CDR3 totals 16 residues. As DNA, the CDR3 is TGTGCCAGCAGCGTATCGGGCGGGACCAACCAAGAGACCCAGTACTTC. This sequence encodes CASSVSGGTNQETQYF.

As concerns this clone: At the DNA level, this CDR3 is encoded by other sequences in the same sample as well. This chain uses TRBV7-2 with TRBJ2-5; D is ambiguous. V was pared by 3 bases and J by 2 bases, with 4 bases between. Germline V gives CDR1 SGHTA, CDR2 FQGNSA. This CDR3 is built from 12 residues. The CDR3 DNA is TGTGCCAGCAGCTTCTTTCAAGAGACCCAGTACTTC. It specifies CASSFFQETQYF.

This clone turned up a few times. The chain links TRBV7-2 to TRBJ2-7; a weak D match, TRBD1 (6 bases). The CDR3 is 13 amino acids. Trimming stripped 0 bases from V and 6 bases from J, with 9 bases between. The germline V gene encodes CDR1 SGHTA and CDR2 FQGNSA. CDR3 DNA: TGTGCCAGCAGCTTAGCCGGACAGTCCGAGCAGTACTTC. It encodes CASSLAGQSEQYF.

Only a few counts were recorded for this clone. The rearrangement joins TRBV4-2 to TRBJ1-1, with no clear D. CDR1 and CDR2 (germline): LGHNA, YNFKEQ. V lost 0 bases, J lost 3 bases, and 5 bases lay in between. This CDR3 is built from 13 residues. In DNA form, the CDR3 reads TGTGCCAGCAGCCAAGATCCCCACACTGAAGCTTTCTTT. Translating gives CASSQDPHTEAFF.

The chain recombines TRBV7-8 with TRBJ2-7, with 9 nucleotides matching TRBD2. V was clipped by 4 bases and J by 2 bases; unmatched bases: 9. Germline CDR1 and CDR2: SGHVS and FQNEAQ. The CDR3 is 16 residues long. CDR3 bases: TGTGCCAGCAGCTCCCTTCGCGGGAGGGGGCCCTACGAGCAGTACTTC. As protein: CASSSLRGRGPYEQYF. Complete variable domain (other parts from reference TRBV7-8 and TRBJ2-7): GAGVSQSPRYKVAKRGQDVALRCDPISGHVSLFWYQQALGQGPEFLTYFQNEAQLDKSGLPSDRFFAERPEGSVSTLKIQRTQQEDSAVYLCASSSLRGRGPYEQYFGPGTRLTVT.

This clone was counted a few times. This rearrangement joins TRBV10-3 to TRBJ2-7; D gene uncertain. Germline V gives CDR1 ENHRY, CDR2 SYGVKD. V was cut by 2 bases and J by 0 bases, with 8 bases left in between. The CDR3 spans 14 residues. Here the CDR3 DNA reads TGTGCCATCAGTGAGCGCGACATCTCCTACGAGCAGTACTTC. This encodes CAISERDISYEQYF.

This clone was seen a few times. V usage is TRBV7-6 and J usage is TRBJ1-2; possible D gene TRBD1, 5 bases. This CDR3 has 12 residues. Germline V gives CDR1 SGHVS, CDR2 FNYEAQ. V lost 0 bases and J 8 bases, leaving 7 bases between the germline ends. DNA of the CDR3: TGTGCCAGCAGCTTAGCCGGGGACGGCTACACCTTC. It yields the protein CASSLAGDGYTF.

This clone has just a few counts. The gene calls are TRBV7-9 and TRBJ2-7, with D perhaps matching TRBD2 (6 bases). CDR3 size: 12 residues. The germline gives CDR1 SEHNR, CDR2 FQNEAQ (reference sequence). V was clipped by 4 bases and J by 4 bases, with 8 bases between them. CDR3 DNA: TGTGCCAGCAGCTACGGGGGATACGAGCAGTACTTC. Its translation: CASSYGGYEQYF.

This clone was detected only a few times. This chain connects TRBV5-1 to TRBJ2-3; 10 nucleotides match TRBD2. J gave up 0 bases and V 7 bases, and 11 bases lay outside the gene matches. The CDR3 has 17 residues. The V gene's germline CDR1 is SGHRS and CDR2 YFSETQ. Here the CDR3 reads CASSLGGLAASTDTQYF. The CDR3 nucleotides are TGCGCCAGCTCGCTCGGTGGACTAGCGGCTAGCACAGATACGCAGTATTTT.

The chain joins TRBV28 to TRBJ2-3; D gene uncertain. Germline lookup yields CDR1 MDHEN and CDR2 SYDVKM. This CDR3 has 18 amino acids. Trimming stripped 4 bases from V and 4 bases from J, with 24 bases between. The CDR3: CASSSTSRPRWNADTQYF. CDR3 sequence (DNA): TGTGCCAGCAGTTCCACTTCTCGACCGCGGTGGAATGCAGATACGCAGTATTTT.

The chain has TRBV7-6 and TRBJ2-1; D is possibly TRBD2 (6 bases). The CDR3 extends over 16 amino acids. Germline V gene lookup returns CDR1 SGHVS and CDR2 FNYEAQ. V lost 5 bases and J 5 bases, leaving 19 bases between the germline ends. The CDR3, as DNA: TGTGCCAGCAGCCCGCAGCGGTCCGCGGGAAACAATGAGCAGTTCTTC. Translation: CASSPQRSAGNNEQFF.

This chain links TRBV5-1 with TRBJ1-1; D not resolved. The germline V gene has CDR1 SGHRS and CDR2 YFSETQ. The CDR3 runs 13 residues. Trimming removed 1 base at V and 4 bases at J, with 8 bases between. CDR3 sequence (DNA): TGCGCCAGCAGCTTGCAAGGGCGCACTGAAGCTTTCTTT. Protein sequence: CASSLQGRTEAFF.

This clone was detected a few times. The rearrangement links TRBV7-2 to TRBJ2-7, with D tentatively TRBD2 (5 bases). The CDR3 loop spans 13 amino acids. In germline, CDR1 is SGHTA, CDR2 FQGNSA. V lost 1 base and J lost 4, with 8 bases in between. The CDR3 reads CASSLDLAYEQYF. The CDR3 nucleotides are TGTGCCAGCAGCTTAGACCTAGCTTACGAGCAGTACTTC. Supplemented by reference TRBV7-2 and TRBJ2-7, the full variable domain reads GAGVSQSPSNKVTEKGKDVELRCDPISGHTALYWYRQSLGQGLEFLIYFQGNSAPDKSGLPSDRFSAERTGGSVSTLTIQRTQQEDSAVYLCASSLDLAYEQYFGPGTRLTVT.

The rearrangement links TRBV6-5 to TRBJ2-2; D gene uncertain. Germline CDR1 reads MNHEY; CDR2 reads SVGAGI. The germline V and J ends were trimmed by 0 bases and 7 bases, with 12 bases remaining between them. The CDR3 has 15 residues. The CDR3 here is CASSYSSPLRGELFF. The DNA of the CDR3 is TGTGCCAGCAGTTACTCTTCCCCCCTTCGCGGGGAGCTGTTTTTT.

This clone was seen only a few times. Other DNA sequences in this specimen translate into the identical CDR3. The rearrangement uses TRBV7-9 and TRBJ2-1; D is unresolved. The CDR3 runs to 12 residues. The germline V gene has CDR1 SEHNR and CDR2 FQNEAQ (reference sequence). V lost 3 bases, J lost 4 bases, and 4 bases lay in between. CDR3: CASSLGYNEQFF. CDR3 nucleotide sequence: TGTGCCAGCAGCTTGGGTTACAATGAGCAGTTCTTC.

The chain uses TRBV29-1 and TRBJ1-5, with 8 bases matching TRBD1. CDR1 and CDR2 (germline): SQVTM, ANQGSEA. This CDR3 has 13 residues. The junction had 6 bases not matched to a gene; V was cut back by 4 bases and J by 7 bases. This chain's CDR3 is CSVADRGGQPQHF. CDR3 DNA: TGCAGCGTTGCTGACAGGGGCGGCCAGCCCCAGCATTTT.